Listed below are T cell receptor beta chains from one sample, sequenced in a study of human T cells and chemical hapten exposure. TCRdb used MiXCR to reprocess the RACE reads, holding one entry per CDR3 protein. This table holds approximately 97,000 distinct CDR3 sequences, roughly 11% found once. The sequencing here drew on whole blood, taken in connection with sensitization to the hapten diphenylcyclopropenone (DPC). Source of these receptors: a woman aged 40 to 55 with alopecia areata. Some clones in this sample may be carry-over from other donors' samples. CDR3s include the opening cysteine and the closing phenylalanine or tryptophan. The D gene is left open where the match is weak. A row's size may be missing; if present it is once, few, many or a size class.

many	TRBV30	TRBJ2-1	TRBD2	TGTGCCTGGACCCGACTAGCGGGCTCCTACAATGAGCAGTTCTTC	CAWTRLAGSYNEQFF
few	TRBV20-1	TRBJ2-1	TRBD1	TGCAGTGCTCCCAAAAGGAAGACAGGGTACAATGAGCAGTTCTTC	CSAPKRKTGYNEQFF
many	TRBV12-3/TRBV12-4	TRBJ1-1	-	TGTGCCAGCCTCCGGGGGAACACTGAAGCTTTCTTT	CASLRGNTEAFF
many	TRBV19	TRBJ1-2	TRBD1	TGTGCCAGTAGTCCTTCCGGGACAGGGGGCAAATATGGCTACACCTTC	CASSPSGTGGKYGYTF
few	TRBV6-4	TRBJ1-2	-	TGTGCCAGCAGCCGAACCGACGGGGCCTCCTATGGCTACACCTTC	CASSRTDGASYGYTF
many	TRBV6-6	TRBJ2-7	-	TGTGCCAGCAGTACGGGGGTGACCAACGAGCAGTACTTC	CASSTGVTNEQYF
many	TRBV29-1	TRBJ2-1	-	TGCAGCGTCGGGCACGTAGCGGTCAATGAGCAGTTCTTC	CSVGHVAVNEQFF
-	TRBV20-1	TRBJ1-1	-	TGCAGTGCTGTGGACAGTGGAACTGAAGCTTTCTTT	CSAVDSGTEAFF
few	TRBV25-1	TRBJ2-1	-	TGTGCCACCCCCGTTCTTTATGAGCAGTTCTTC	CATPVLYEQFF
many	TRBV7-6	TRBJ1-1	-	TGTGCCAGCAGCTTAAAGGAGAACACTGAAGCTTTCTTT	CASSLKENTEAFF
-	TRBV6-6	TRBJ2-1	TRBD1	TGTGCCAGCAGCCGAGCGGGGACAGGGTTAGGAAATGAGCAGTTCTTC	CASSRAGTGLGNEQFF
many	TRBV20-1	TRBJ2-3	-	TGCAGTGCTAGATACGCCCGGGGTGGCACAGATACGCAGTATTTT	CSARYARGGTDTQYF
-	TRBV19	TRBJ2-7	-	TGTGCCAGTAGTATGGGAGCGCACTACGAGCAGTACTTC	CASSMGAHYEQYF
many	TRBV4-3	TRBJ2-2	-	TGCGCCAGCAGCCAAGAATTCTTCGTCGGGGGGCACACCGGGGAGCTGTTTTTT	CASSQEFFVGGHTGELFF
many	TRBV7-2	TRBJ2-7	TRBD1	TGTGCCAGCAGCTTGGGACAGGGGCACTACGAGCAGTACTTC	CASSLGQGHYEQYF
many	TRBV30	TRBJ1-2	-	TGTGCCTGGAGTGTACTTGAGGGGAATGGCTACACCTTC	CAWSVLEGNGYTF
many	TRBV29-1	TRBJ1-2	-	TGCAGCGTGTACGGACGAAACTATGGCTACACCTTC	CSVYGRNYGYTF